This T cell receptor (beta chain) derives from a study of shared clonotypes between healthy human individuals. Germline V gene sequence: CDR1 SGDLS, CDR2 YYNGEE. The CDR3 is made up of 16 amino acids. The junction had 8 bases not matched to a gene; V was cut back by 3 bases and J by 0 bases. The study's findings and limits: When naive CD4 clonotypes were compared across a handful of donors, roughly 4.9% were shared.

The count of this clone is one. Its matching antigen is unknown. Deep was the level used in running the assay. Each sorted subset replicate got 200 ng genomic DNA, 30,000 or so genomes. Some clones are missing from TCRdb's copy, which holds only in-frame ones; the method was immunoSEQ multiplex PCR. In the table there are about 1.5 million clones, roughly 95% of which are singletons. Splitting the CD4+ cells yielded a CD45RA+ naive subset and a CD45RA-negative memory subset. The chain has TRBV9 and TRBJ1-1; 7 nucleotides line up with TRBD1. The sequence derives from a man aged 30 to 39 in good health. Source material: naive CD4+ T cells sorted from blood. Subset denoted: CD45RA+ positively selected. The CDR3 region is CASSGEQGRLNTEAFF. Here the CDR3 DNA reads TGTGCCAGCAGCGGGGAACAGGGGAGACTGAACACTGAAGCTTTCTTT. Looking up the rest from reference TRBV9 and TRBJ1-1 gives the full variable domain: DSGVTQTPKHLITATGQRVTLRCSPRSGDLSVYWYQQSLDQGLQFLIQYYNGEERAKGNILERFSAQQFPDLHSELNLSSLELGDSALYFCASSGEQGRLNTEAFFGQGTRLTVV.